The sequence of this TCR beta chain was determined in a study of T cells after yellow fever vaccination. Whole-study findings and limits: Faster peaking, at day 5 versus 15, marked a secondary response that was weaker. At around 95% for CD4 and over 80% for CD8, most primary-vaccination clones showed up again after the booster.

The CDR3 has 16 residues. From germline, CDR1 is MNHEY and CDR2 SVGEGT. The V end lost 2 bases, the J end lost 0 bases, and 12 bases lay between the germline ends. This clonotype was recorded many times. Its antigen is unknown. TCRdb used MiXCR to reprocess the 5' RACE reads, holding one entry per CDR3 protein. The sample has under 80,000 distinct CDR3 sequences; 6.5% to 9% are singletons. The rearrangement links TRBV6-2 or TRBV6-3 to TRBJ2-3; TRBD2 is a possible D gene (7 bases). The clonotype comes from a man aged 25 to 45 who received the YFV17D yellow fever vaccine. Sequences were derived from CD8+ T cells sorted from PBMCs, sampled 15 days after the yellow fever booster vaccination. CDR3 sequence: CASSYGAGASTDTQYF. For the CDR3, the DNA is TGTGCCAGCAGTTACGGGGCGGGGGCTAGCACAGATACGCAGTATTTT.